A selection of T cell receptor beta chains follows, all from one sample in a study of blood T cell repertoires in COVID-19. Sequenced by immunoSEQ multiplex PCR; TCRdb stores in-frame clones only, minus some. The table shows a few hundred thousand clones, with about 89% occurring only once. The sample was PBMCs or T cells enriched from blood (not recorded which). The origin of the receptors is a human donor in a cohort exposed to, infected with or recovered from COVID-19 (not recorded which). The donor label of this sample is uncertain. Each CDR3 is given with its conserved first and last residue. The D gene is left open where the match is weak. Rows may omit the clone size; those that give it use once, few, many or a size class.

clone_size: NA; cdr3_length: 16; d_call: NA; v_call: TRBV7-8; j_call: TRBJ2-1; cdr3_aa: CASSLGAGPSYNEQFF; cdr3_nt: TGTGCCAGCAGCTTAGGGGCAGGCCCATCCTACAATGAGCAGTTCTTC
clone_size: NA; cdr3_length: 15; d_call: TRBD2; v_call: TRBV3-1/TRBV3-2; j_call: TRBJ2-3; cdr3_aa: CASSLTSGATDTQYF; cdr3_nt: TGTGCCAGCAGCCTGACTAGCGGGGCCACAGATACGCAGTATTTT
clone_size: NA; cdr3_length: 15; d_call: TRBD2; v_call: TRBV18; j_call: TRBJ2-3; cdr3_aa: CASSLTSGGTDTQYF; cdr3_nt: TGTGCCAGCTCACTGACTAGCGGGGGCACAGATACGCAGTATTTT
clone_size: NA; cdr3_length: 13; d_call: TRBD1; v_call: TRBV12-3/TRBV12-4; j_call: TRBJ2-5; cdr3_aa: CASTQGVEETQYF; cdr3_nt: TGTGCCAGCACCCAGGGGGTGGAGGAGACCCAGTACTTC
clone_size: few; cdr3_length: 13; d_call: TRBD2; v_call: TRBV11-2; j_call: TRBJ2-5; cdr3_aa: CASRDYPQETQYF; cdr3_nt: TGTGCCAGCCGGGACTATCCCCAAGAGACCCAGTACTTC
clone_size: NA; cdr3_length: 13; d_call: TRBD1; v_call: TRBV7-9; j_call: TRBJ2-7; cdr3_aa: CASSYGTDYEQYF; cdr3_nt: TGTGCCAGCAGTTACGGGACAGACTACGAGCAGTACTTC
clone_size: NA; cdr3_length: 14; d_call: NA; v_call: TRBV19; j_call: TRBJ2-7; cdr3_aa: CASKAPESSYEQYF; cdr3_nt: TGTGCCAGTAAGGCCCCGGAGAGCTCCTACGAGCAGTACTTC
clone_size: NA; cdr3_length: 13; d_call: TRBD1; v_call: TRBV18; j_call: TRBJ1-1; cdr3_aa: CASSPRDRGEAFF; cdr3_nt: TGTGCCAGCTCACCCAGGGACAGGGGGGAAGCTTTCTTT
clone_size: NA; cdr3_length: 15; d_call: NA; v_call: TRBV6-5; j_call: TRBJ1-5; cdr3_aa: CASSSHINSNQPQHF; cdr3_nt: TGTGCCAGCAGTTCCCACATTAATAGCAATCAGCCCCAGCATTTT
clone_size: NA; cdr3_length: 14; d_call: NA; v_call: TRBV5-4; j_call: TRBJ2-2; cdr3_aa: CASSLLDTTGELFF; cdr3_nt: TGTGCCAGCAGCTTATTAGATACCACCGGGGAGCTGTTTTTT
clone_size: NA; cdr3_length: 15; d_call: NA; v_call: TRBV6-4; j_call: TRBJ1-4; cdr3_aa: CASSSRAGGNEKLFF; cdr3_nt: TGTGCCAGCAGCTCTCGGGCCGGGGGTAATGAAAAACTGTTTTTT
clone_size: NA; cdr3_length: 18; d_call: TRBD2; v_call: TRBV7-9; j_call: TRBJ2-4; cdr3_aa: CASSPPTSGGAQGNIQYF; cdr3_nt: TGTGCCAGCAGCCCTCCGACTAGCGGGGGAGCCCAAGGGAACATTCAGTACTTC
clone_size: NA; cdr3_length: 18; d_call: TRBD1; v_call: TRBV9; j_call: TRBJ1-2; cdr3_aa: CASSVASGQGARLAGYTF; cdr3_nt: TGTGCCAGCAGCGTAGCGTCCGGACAGGGGGCGCGGTTAGCTGGCTACACCTTC
clone_size: NA; cdr3_length: 13; d_call: TRBD1; v_call: TRBV30; j_call: TRBJ2-5; cdr3_aa: CAWSTGGRETQYF; cdr3_nt: TGTGCCTGGAGTACAGGGGGGAGGGAGACCCAGTACTTC
clone_size: NA; cdr3_length: 16; d_call: TRBD2; v_call: TRBV7-2; j_call: TRBJ2-7; cdr3_aa: CASSLSGGGSSYEQYF; cdr3_nt: TGTGCCAGCAGCTTATCAGGCGGGGGGTCCTCCTACGAGCAGTACTTC
clone_size: NA; cdr3_length: 15; d_call: NA; v_call: TRBV10-1; j_call: TRBJ1-1; cdr3_aa: CASSEIAGDLTEAFF; cdr3_nt: TGCGCCAGCAGTGAGATAGCGGGGGACCTTACTGAAGCTTTCTTT
clone_size: once; cdr3_length: 11; d_call: NA; v_call: TRBV6-2/TRBV6-3; j_call: TRBJ1-1; cdr3_aa: CASSYTGGAFF; cdr3_nt: TGTGCCAGCAGTTACACGGGAGGAGCTTTCTTT
clone_size: NA; cdr3_length: 15; d_call: TRBD1; v_call: TRBV28; j_call: TRBJ2-2; cdr3_aa: CASSFHRGQAGELFF; cdr3_nt: TGTGCCAGCAGTTTTCACAGGGGGCAGGCCGGGGAGCTGTTTTTT
clone_size: NA; cdr3_length: 13; d_call: NA; v_call: TRBV12-3/TRBV12-4; j_call: TRBJ2-1; cdr3_aa: CASSWTSLPGQFF; cdr3_nt: TGTGCCAGCAGTTGGACTTCGCTTCCGGGGCAGTTCTTC
clone_size: NA; cdr3_length: 16; d_call: NA; v_call: TRBV7-2; j_call: TRBJ2-2; cdr3_aa: CASSLAPSANTGELFF; cdr3_nt: TGTGCCAGCAGCTTAGCCCCCTCAGCGAACACCGGGGAGCTGTTTTTT
clone_size: once; cdr3_length: 18; d_call: TRBD2; v_call: TRBV4-1; j_call: TRBJ2-5; cdr3_aa: CASSQDFPSGGVSETQYF; cdr3_nt: TGCGCCAGCAGCCAAGATTTTCCTAGCGGGGGGGTTTCAGAGACCCAGTACTTC
clone_size: NA; cdr3_length: 15; d_call: TRBD1; v_call: TRBV4-1; j_call: TRBJ1-1; cdr3_aa: CASSQLQGANTEAFF; cdr3_nt: TGCGCCAGCAGCCAACTACAGGGGGCGAACACTGAAGCTTTCTTT
clone_size: NA; cdr3_length: 14; d_call: NA; v_call: TRBV11-3; j_call: TRBJ2-5; cdr3_aa: CASSPSRGSETQYF; cdr3_nt: TGTGCCAGCAGCCCCAGCAGGGGATCAGAGACCCAGTACTTC
clone_size: NA; cdr3_length: 14; d_call: NA; v_call: TRBV4-1; j_call: TRBJ2-7; cdr3_aa: CASSLQVLVYEQYF; cdr3_nt: TGCGCCAGCAGCCTACAGGTTCTAGTCTACGAGCAGTACTTC
clone_size: NA; cdr3_length: 16; d_call: TRBD1; v_call: TRBV5-6; j_call: TRBJ1-1; cdr3_aa: CASSFLPGQGSTEAFF; cdr3_nt: TGTGCCAGCAGCTTTTTACCGGGACAGGGCTCCACTGAAGCTTTCTTT
clone_size: NA; cdr3_length: 19; d_call: TRBD1; v_call: TRBV5-1; j_call: TRBJ1-4; cdr3_aa: CASSLGRDRGRLANEKLFF; cdr3_nt: TGCGCCAGCAGCTTGGGAAGGGACAGGGGGCGCCTAGCTAATGAAAAACTGTTTTTT
clone_size: NA; cdr3_length: 12; d_call: NA; v_call: TRBV18; j_call: TRBJ1-1; cdr3_aa: CASSPRGPEAFF; cdr3_nt: TGTGCCAGCTCACCTAGGGGCCCTGAAGCTTTCTTT
clone_size: NA; cdr3_length: 15; d_call: TRBD2; v_call: TRBV19; j_call: TRBJ2-1; cdr3_aa: CASSRGGLSYNEQFF; cdr3_nt: TGTGCCAGTAGTAGGGGGGGACTAAGCTACAATGAGCAGTTCTTC
clone_size: NA; cdr3_length: 12; d_call: NA; v_call: TRBV7-3; j_call: TRBJ1-1; cdr3_aa: CASSLSGTEAFF; cdr3_nt: TGTGCCAGCAGCTTATCGGGCACTGAAGCTTTCTTT
clone_size: NA; cdr3_length: 14; d_call: NA; v_call: TRBV13; j_call: TRBJ2-3; cdr3_aa: CASSLRGRADTQYF; cdr3_nt: TGTGCCAGCAGCTTGCGGGGACGGGCAGATACGCAGTATTTT
clone_size: NA; cdr3_length: 17; d_call: NA; v_call: TRBV19; j_call: TRBJ1-3; cdr3_aa: CASTPVGGPSSGNTIYF; cdr3_nt: TGTGCCAGTACTCCGGTTGGGGGCCCAAGCTCTGGAAACACCATATATTTT
clone_size: NA; cdr3_length: 14; d_call: TRBD1; v_call: TRBV5-4; j_call: TRBJ2-7; cdr3_aa: CASSSPRQGNEQYF; cdr3_nt: TGTGCCAGCAGCTCCCCTCGACAGGGCAACGAGCAGTACTTC
clone_size: NA; cdr3_length: 17; d_call: TRBD1; v_call: TRBV12-5; j_call: TRBJ2-1; cdr3_aa: CASGLILGQGSYNEQFF; cdr3_nt: TGTGCTAGTGGTTTGATACTCGGACAGGGCTCCTACAATGAGCAGTTCTTC
clone_size: NA; cdr3_length: 13; d_call: NA; v_call: TRBV7-8; j_call: TRBJ1-1; cdr3_aa: CASSLARGTEAFF; cdr3_nt: TGTGCCAGCAGCTTAGCCCGGGGCACTGAAGCTTTCTTT
clone_size: NA; cdr3_length: 14; d_call: NA; v_call: TRBV6-5; j_call: TRBJ1-2; cdr3_aa: CASSSRGGGYGYTF; cdr3_nt: TGTGCCAGCAGCTCCAGGGGTGGAGGCTATGGCTACACCTTC
clone_size: once; cdr3_length: 13; d_call: NA; v_call: TRBV30; j_call: TRBJ1-1; cdr3_aa: CAWKRRADTEAFF; cdr3_nt: TGTGCCTGGAAAAGGAGAGCGGACACTGAAGCTTTCTTT
clone_size: NA; cdr3_length: 17; d_call: NA; v_call: TRBV4-2; j_call: TRBJ1-4; cdr3_aa: CASSQDVSGTTNEKLFF; cdr3_nt: TGTGCCAGCAGCCAAGATGTGTCGGGAACAACTAATGAAAAACTGTTTTTT
clone_size: few; cdr3_length: 15; d_call: TRBD1; v_call: TRBV2; j_call: TRBJ1-3; cdr3_aa: CASSVDRTSGNTIYF; cdr3_nt: TGTGCCAGCAGTGTGGACAGGACTTCTGGAAACACCATATATTTT
clone_size: NA; cdr3_length: 12; d_call: NA; v_call: TRBV30; j_call: TRBJ1-1; cdr3_aa: CAWSPEGGEAFF; cdr3_nt: TGTGCCTGGTCACCGGAGGGAGGTGAAGCTTTCTTT
clone_size: once; cdr3_length: 14; d_call: TRBD1; v_call: TRBV7-9; j_call: TRBJ1-1; cdr3_aa: CASSLADRGSEAFF; cdr3_nt: TGTGCCAGCAGCTTAGCCGACAGGGGGTCTGAAGCTTTCTTT
clone_size: NA; cdr3_length: 14; d_call: NA; v_call: TRBV5-1; j_call: TRBJ1-2; cdr3_aa: CASSPITSSYGYTF; cdr3_nt: TGCGCCAGCAGCCCGATTACAAGTTCCTATGGCTACACCTTC
clone_size: NA; cdr3_length: 13; d_call: NA; v_call: TRBV12-3/TRBV12-4; j_call: TRBJ2-1; cdr3_aa: CASSLEAGLEQFF; cdr3_nt: TGTGCCAGCAGTTTAGAGGCGGGGTTGGAGCAGTTCTTC
clone_size: NA; cdr3_length: 13; d_call: NA; v_call: TRBV6-5; j_call: TRBJ1-1; cdr3_aa: CASSYSTRGKAFF; cdr3_nt: TGTGCCAGCAGTTACTCGACCAGGGGTAAAGCTTTCTTT
clone_size: few; cdr3_length: 17; d_call: TRBD1; v_call: TRBV3-1/TRBV3-2; j_call: TRBJ1-1; cdr3_aa: CASSQGWGQGRITEAFF; cdr3_nt: TGTGCCAGCAGCCAAGGATGGGGACAGGGGCGGATCACTGAAGCTTTCTTT
clone_size: NA; cdr3_length: 14; d_call: NA; v_call: TRBV7-2; j_call: TRBJ1-6; cdr3_aa: CASSPDSANSPLHF; cdr3_nt: TGTGCCAGCAGCCCAGACAGCGCAAATTCACCCCTCCACTTT
clone_size: NA; cdr3_length: 11; d_call: TRBD1; v_call: TRBV19; j_call: TRBJ1-2; cdr3_aa: CASGTAYGYTF; cdr3_nt: TGTGCCAGTGGGACAGCCTATGGCTACACCTTC
clone_size: NA; cdr3_length: 14; d_call: NA; v_call: TRBV6-6; j_call: TRBJ2-1; cdr3_aa: CASSYSRVYNEQFF; cdr3_nt: TGTGCCAGCAGTTACTCCAGGGTCTACAATGAGCAGTTCTTC
clone_size: NA; cdr3_length: 16; d_call: TRBD2; v_call: TRBV7-6; j_call: TRBJ2-1; cdr3_aa: CASSLAGGAGRNEQFF; cdr3_nt: TGTGCCAGCAGCTTAGCGGGAGGGGCCGGGAGGAATGAGCAGTTCTTC
clone_size: NA; cdr3_length: 17; d_call: TRBD2; v_call: TRBV27; j_call: TRBJ2-1; cdr3_aa: CASSLPPLAGVGREQFF; cdr3_nt: TGTGCCAGCAGTTTACCGCCCCTAGCGGGGGTTGGGAGGGAGCAGTTCTTC
clone_size: NA; cdr3_length: 17; d_call: NA; v_call: TRBV9; j_call: TRBJ2-3; cdr3_aa: CASSVDPLGLITDTQYF; cdr3_nt: TGTGCCAGCAGCGTAGATCCCTTGGGCTTGATCACAGATACGCAGTATTTT
clone_size: NA; cdr3_length: 15; d_call: NA; v_call: TRBV5-4; j_call: TRBJ2-5; cdr3_aa: CASSLETPGKETQYF; cdr3_nt: TGTGCCAGCAGCTTGGAGACCCCGGGTAAAGAGACCCAGTACTTC
clone_size: NA; cdr3_length: 15; d_call: NA; v_call: TRBV7-2; j_call: TRBJ1-1; cdr3_aa: CASSLDRHLNTEAFF; cdr3_nt: TGTGCCAGCAGCTTAGACAGACATCTCAACACTGAAGCTTTCTTT
clone_size: NA; cdr3_length: 15; d_call: TRBD1; v_call: TRBV19; j_call: TRBJ1-2; cdr3_aa: CASLSGQGANYGYTF; cdr3_nt: TGTGCCAGTCTCTCGGGACAGGGAGCTAACTATGGCTACACCTTC
clone_size: NA; cdr3_length: 14; d_call: TRBD1; v_call: TRBV2; j_call: TRBJ1-4; cdr3_aa: CASSEGTGREKLFF; cdr3_nt: TGTGCCAGCAGTGAGGGGACAGGGAGGGAAAAACTGTTTTTT
clone_size: NA; cdr3_length: 13; d_call: NA; v_call: TRBV11-2; j_call: TRBJ2-7; cdr3_aa: CASSLGTEYEQYF; cdr3_nt: TGTGCCAGCAGCTTAGGCACCGAGTACGAGCAGTACTTC
clone_size: NA; cdr3_length: 14; d_call: TRBD2; v_call: TRBV6-2/TRBV6-3; j_call: TRBJ2-3; cdr3_aa: CASSSAGGTDTQYF; cdr3_nt: TGTGCCAGCAGTTCAGCGGGGGGCACAGATACGCAGTATTTT